These T cell receptor beta chains were read from a single sample in a study of T cells in Graves' hyperthyroidism and ophthalmopathy. TCRdb ran MiXCR on the multiplex PCR reads and lists one entry per CDR3 protein. The sample lists fewer than 500,000 distinct CDR3 sequences; about 15% were seen once. The sample comprised blood. The receptors derive from a woman in her 30s with Graves' ophthalmopathy. Each CDR3 is given with its conserved first and last residue. A D gene is named only where the DNA matches it firmly. Clone size appears in some rows only: once, few, many, or a class for an expanded clone.

clone_size: many
d_call: TRBD1
cdr3_length: 15
v_call: TRBV30
j_call: TRBJ1-1
cdr3_aa: CAWSVWDRGHTEAFF
cdr3_nt: TGTGCCTGGAGTGTCTGGGACAGGGGGCATACTGAAGCTTTCTTT

clone_size: many
d_call: TRBD2
cdr3_length: 14
v_call: TRBV7-2
j_call: TRBJ2-1
cdr3_aa: CASSLVLALNEQFF
cdr3_nt: TGTGCCAGCAGCTTGGTACTAGCGTTAAATGAGCAGTTCTTC

clone_size: many
d_call: .
cdr3_length: 13
v_call: TRBV29-1
j_call: TRBJ1-4
cdr3_aa: CSVRQAQGEKLFF
cdr3_nt: TGCAGCGTGCGACAGGCCCAAGGGGAAAAACTGTTTTTT

clone_size: many
d_call: TRBD2
cdr3_length: 17
v_call: TRBV5-8
j_call: TRBJ2-5
cdr3_aa: CASSFSGGLTYQETQYF
cdr3_nt: TGTGCCAGCAGCTTTAGCGGGGGGCTTACTTACCAAGAGACCCAGTACTTC

clone_size: many
d_call: .
cdr3_length: 15
v_call: TRBV20-1
j_call: TRBJ2-7
cdr3_aa: CSATRSGIRSYEQYF
cdr3_nt: TGCAGTGCTACGAGGTCCGGGATAAGGTCCTACGAGCAGTACTTC

clone_size: few
d_call: .
cdr3_length: 13
v_call: TRBV29-1
j_call: TRBJ2-7
cdr3_aa: CSVEESGPYEQYF
cdr3_nt: TGCAGCGTTGAAGAATCAGGGCCCTACGAGCAGTACTTC

clone_size: many
d_call: .
cdr3_length: 13
v_call: TRBV20-1
j_call: TRBJ1-1
cdr3_aa: CSAPAGQNTEAFF
cdr3_nt: TGCAGTGCCCCGGCGGGGCAGAACACTGAAGCTTTCTTT

clone_size: many
d_call: .
cdr3_length: 19
v_call: TRBV7-2
j_call: TRBJ1-6
cdr3_aa: CASSPTRGPSYMVYSPLHF
cdr3_nt: TGTGCCAGCAGCCCGACGAGGGGACCCTCCTATATGGTTTATTCACCCCTCCACTTT

clone_size: many
d_call: .
cdr3_length: 13
v_call: TRBV7-2
j_call: TRBJ1-2
cdr3_aa: CASSLGFTSGYTF
cdr3_nt: TGTGCCAGCAGCTTAGGTTTTACGAGTGGCTACACCTTC

clone_size: few
d_call: .
cdr3_length: 14
v_call: TRBV28
j_call: TRBJ2-5
cdr3_aa: CASSFIGSVPPDPF
cdr3_nt: TGTGCCAGCAGTTTTATAGGCTCGGTTCCCCCGGACCCCTTC

clone_size: many
d_call: TRBD2
cdr3_length: 14
v_call: TRBV30
j_call: TRBJ2-5
cdr3_aa: CAWSLAGGRETQYF
cdr3_nt: TGTGCCTGGAGTTTAGCGGGGGGCAGAGAGACCCAGTACTTC

clone_size: many
d_call: TRBD2
cdr3_length: 12
v_call: TRBV27
j_call: TRBJ2-3
cdr3_aa: CASSLSSGGQYF
cdr3_nt: TGTGCCAGCAGTCTGTCTAGCGGGGGGCAGTATTTT

clone_size: many
d_call: .
cdr3_length: 15
v_call: TRBV7-3
j_call: TRBJ2-1
cdr3_aa: CASSFAGPMGNEQFF
cdr3_nt: TGTGCCAGCAGCTTTGCGGGGCCAATGGGCAATGAGCAGTTCTTC

clone_size: many
d_call: TRBD1
cdr3_length: 15
v_call: TRBV6-1
j_call: TRBJ2-7
cdr3_aa: CASSAFWTGSYEQYF
cdr3_nt: TGTGCCAGCAGCGCCTTTTGGACAGGGTCCTACGAGCAGTACTTC

clone_size: .
d_call: .
cdr3_length: 16
v_call: TRBV20-1
j_call: TRBJ1-6
cdr3_aa: CSAREPRAGTNSPLHF
cdr3_nt: TGCAGTGCTAGGGAACCGAGGGCAGGGACTAATTCACCCCTCCACTTT

clone_size: many
d_call: .
cdr3_length: 13
v_call: TRBV6-2/TRBV6-3
j_call: TRBJ2-7
cdr3_aa: CASSYPAGQQQYF
cdr3_nt: TGTGCCAGCAGTTACCCAGCGGGACAACAGCAGTACTTC

clone_size: many
d_call: .
cdr3_length: 16
v_call: TRBV3-1
j_call: TRBJ1-2
cdr3_aa: CASSQESWSGGYGYTF
cdr3_nt: TGTGCCAGCAGCCAAGAGTCGTGGTCAGGCGGGTATGGCTACACCTTC

clone_size: many
d_call: TRBD2
cdr3_length: 16
v_call: TRBV6-1
j_call: TRBJ2-3
cdr3_aa: CASRPQSLREGDTQYF
cdr3_nt: TGTGCCAGCAGACCCCAATCGCTTCGGGAGGGAGATACGCAGTATTTT

clone_size: many
d_call: .
cdr3_length: 13
v_call: TRBV30
j_call: TRBJ2-2
cdr3_aa: CAWSYRNTGELFF
cdr3_nt: TGTGCCTGGAGTTATCGGAACACCGGGGAGCTGTTTTTT

clone_size: many
d_call: .
cdr3_length: 14
v_call: TRBV5-1
j_call: TRBJ1-1
cdr3_aa: CASSLEQVETEAFF
cdr3_nt: TGCGCCAGCAGCTTGGAACAGGTAGAAACTGAAGCTTTCTTT

clone_size: few
d_call: TRBD2
cdr3_length: 15
v_call: TRBV7-9
j_call: TRBJ2-5
cdr3_aa: CASSGGAGGPETQYF
cdr3_nt: TGTGCCAGCAGCGGGGGGGCGGGGGGGCCAGAGACCCAGTACTTC

clone_size: many
d_call: .
cdr3_length: 14
v_call: TRBV6-2/TRBV6-3
j_call: TRBJ1-5
cdr3_aa: CASMRVGSNQPQHF
cdr3_nt: TGTGCCAGCATGAGGGTGGGGAGCAATCAGCCCCAGCATTTT

clone_size: few
d_call: .
cdr3_length: 13
v_call: TRBV15
j_call: TRBJ2-7
cdr3_aa: CATRNGVTYEQYF
cdr3_nt: TGTGCCACCAGGAACGGGGTAACCTACGAGCAGTACTTC

clone_size: many
d_call: .
cdr3_length: 13
v_call: TRBV28
j_call: TRBJ2-7
cdr3_aa: CASSFVDHYEQYF
cdr3_nt: TGTGCCAGCAGTTTTGTCGATCACTACGAGCAGTACTTC

clone_size: few
d_call: .
cdr3_length: 15
v_call: TRBV6-5
j_call: TRBJ1-2
cdr3_aa: CASSYGPSAALGYTF
cdr3_nt: TGTGCCAGCAGTTACGGACCCTCGGCGGCACTTGGCTACACCTTC

clone_size: many
d_call: .
cdr3_length: 14
v_call: TRBV3-1
j_call: TRBJ2-7
cdr3_aa: CASSQPGERDEQYF
cdr3_nt: TGTGCCAGCAGCCAACCCGGAGAGAGGGACGAGCAGTACTTC

clone_size: .
d_call: TRBD1
cdr3_length: 17
v_call: TRBV5-6
j_call: TRBJ1-1
cdr3_aa: CASSGGTGHLMNTEAFF
cdr3_nt: TGTGCCAGCAGCGGGGGGACAGGGCACCTCATGAACACTGAAGCTTTCTTT

clone_size: many
d_call: .
cdr3_length: 14
v_call: TRBV20-1
j_call: TRBJ2-5
cdr3_aa: CSARPLGPQETQYF
cdr3_nt: TGCAGTGCTAGGCCGTTGGGACCACAAGAGACCCAGTACTTC

clone_size: many
d_call: .
cdr3_length: 12
v_call: TRBV12-3/TRBV12-4
j_call: TRBJ1-5
cdr3_aa: CASRTGGGPQHF
cdr3_nt: TGTGCCAGCAGAACCGGGGGGGGGCCCCAGCATTTT

clone_size: .
d_call: TRBD1
cdr3_length: 16
v_call: TRBV6-1
j_call: TRBJ1-5
cdr3_aa: CASSEALNRGHQPQHF
cdr3_nt: TGTGCCAGCAGTGAAGCGCTGAACAGGGGGCATCAGCCCCAGCATTTT

clone_size: few
d_call: TRBD1
cdr3_length: 15
v_call: TRBV12-3/TRBV12-4
j_call: TRBJ1-6
cdr3_aa: CASSFLGQYDSPLHF
cdr3_nt: TGTGCCAGCAGTTTTCTGGGACAGTACGATTCACCCCTCCACTTT

clone_size: many
d_call: TRBD1
cdr3_length: 15
v_call: TRBV2
j_call: TRBJ1-1
cdr3_aa: CASSGDRGPGTEAFF
cdr3_nt: TGTGCCAGCAGTGGGGACAGGGGGCCGGGCACTGAAGCTTTCTTT

clone_size: many
d_call: .
cdr3_length: 15
v_call: TRBV5-5
j_call: TRBJ2-2
cdr3_aa: CASSFAEMNTGELFF
cdr3_nt: TGTGCCAGCAGCTTCGCTGAAATGAACACCGGGGAGCTGTTTTTT

clone_size: few
d_call: .
cdr3_length: 15
v_call: TRBV6-1
j_call: TRBJ1-3
cdr3_aa: CASSSPLYSGNTIYF
cdr3_nt: TGTGCCAGCAGCTCTCCCCTTTACTCTGGAAACACCATATATTTT

clone_size: few
d_call: .
cdr3_length: 14
v_call: TRBV30
j_call: TRBJ1-2
cdr3_aa: CAWRSQGGVGGYTF
cdr3_nt: TGTGCCTGGAGAAGCCAGGGTGGGGTAGGCGGGTACACCTTC

clone_size: few
d_call: .
cdr3_length: 12
v_call: TRBV6-1
j_call: TRBJ1-1
cdr3_aa: CASKIGDSEAFF
cdr3_nt: TGTGCCAGCAAGATTGGTGATTCTGAAGCTTTCTTT

clone_size: .
d_call: TRBD1
cdr3_length: 18
v_call: TRBV6-4
j_call: TRBJ1-6
cdr3_aa: CASSEVPGQGAPGSPLHF
cdr3_nt: TGTGCCAGCAGTGAAGTCCCGGGACAGGGGGCCCCTGGATCACCCCTCCACTTT

clone_size: few
d_call: .
cdr3_length: 16
v_call: TRBV24-1
j_call: TRBJ2-3
cdr3_aa: CATSQWGRDSTDTQYF
cdr3_nt: TGTGCCACCAGCCAATGGGGCAGAGACAGCACAGATACGCAGTATTTT

clone_size: many
d_call: .
cdr3_length: 11
v_call: TRBV6-5
j_call: TRBJ2-5
cdr3_aa: CASSYSEAQYF
cdr3_nt: TGTGCCAGCAGTTACTCCGAGGCCCAGTACTTC

clone_size: many
d_call: .
cdr3_length: 11
v_call: TRBV30
j_call: TRBJ2-5
cdr3_aa: CATRGPETQYF
cdr3_nt: TGTGCTACACGGGGGCCCGAGACCCAGTACTTC

clone_size: many
d_call: TRBD1
cdr3_length: 11
v_call: TRBV20-1
j_call: TRBJ1-6
cdr3_aa: CSAVTGEALHF
cdr3_nt: TGCAGTGCAGTAACAGGGGAAGCCCTCCACTTT

clone_size: many
d_call: TRBD2
cdr3_length: 18
v_call: TRBV20-1
j_call: TRBJ2-1
cdr3_aa: CSARVWTSGVRSYNEQFF
cdr3_nt: TGCAGTGCTAGAGTCTGGACTAGCGGGGTTCGCTCCTACAATGAGCAGTTCTTC

clone_size: many
d_call: TRBD2
cdr3_length: 17
v_call: TRBV9
j_call: TRBJ2-3
cdr3_aa: CASSVAIPGRGTDTQYF
cdr3_nt: TGTGCCAGCAGCGTAGCAATTCCGGGGCGGGGGACAGATACGCAGTATTTT

clone_size: .
d_call: TRBD1
cdr3_length: 15
v_call: TRBV2
j_call: TRBJ1-4
cdr3_aa: CASYDRQGRNEKLFF
cdr3_nt: TGTGCCAGCTACGACCGACAGGGCCGAAATGAAAAACTGTTTTTT